This is a list of T cell receptor beta chains from one sample in a study of blood T cells in healthy people across ages. TCRdb itself ran the 5' RACE reads through MiXCR, one entry per CDR3 protein. The sample has 1.5 million to 1.9 million distinct CDR3 sequences; roughly 43% are singletons. Sequencing input: blood. The receptor set was obtained from a woman aged 18-29 years in good health. The CDR3 runs from the conserved cysteine through the conserved F or W. Fields, in order: clone size, V gene, D gene, J gene, CDR3 protein, CDR3 DNA. The D gene is left open where the match is weak. Part of the rows lack a size; the others show once, few, many or a class for expanded clones.

>NA|TRBV6-6|NA|TRBJ1-2
CASALVNSNYGYTF
TGTGCCAGCGCACTCGTAAACAGTAACTATGGCTACACCTTC
>NA|TRBV15|NA|TRBJ2-1
CATSRERTFSSYNEQFF
TGTGCCACCAGCAGAGAACGGACTTTTAGCTCCTACAATGAGCAGTTCTTC
>few|TRBV6-5|NA|TRBJ2-7
CASSYIRGRAYNEQYF
TGTGCCAGCAGTTACATCCGGGGACGGGCTTACAACGAGCAGTACTTC
>NA|TRBV12-3/TRBV12-4|NA|TRBJ1-3
CASRLERAGNTIYF
TGTGCCAGCAGACTTGAGAGGGCTGGAAACACCATATATTTT
>NA|TRBV20-1|NA|TRBJ1-2
CSAPHSLNYGYTF
TGCAGTGCCCCGCACTCTCTTAACTATGGCTACACCTTC
>NA|TRBV9|NA|TRBJ2-2
CASNRQGVNTGELFF
TGTGCCAGCAATCGGCAGGGAGTGAACACCGGGGAGCTGTTTTTT
>NA|TRBV5-1|NA|TRBJ2-7
CASSFTARGNSYEQYF
TGCGCCAGCAGCTTCACGGCACGCGGGAACTCCTACGAGCAGTACTTC
>NA|TRBV6-2/TRBV6-3|NA|TRBJ2-7
CASKRGSSYEQYF
TGTGCCAGTAAACGTGGCAGTTCCTACGAGCAGTACTTC
>few|TRBV4-3|NA|TRBJ1-1
CASSQDPRGNTEAFF
TGCGCCAGCAGCCAAGATCCTAGGGGGAACACTGAAGCTTTCTTT
>few|TRBV6-6|NA|TRBJ2-7
CASRVQERTYEQYF
TGTGCCAGCAGGGTCCAGGAACGAACCTACGAGCAGTACTTC
>NA|TRBV4-2|NA|TRBJ2-5
CASSHSTAKETQYF
TGTGCCAGCAGCCATTCCACGGCAAAAGAGACCCAGTACTTC
>NA|TRBV6-6|NA|TRBJ2-2
CASRARVANTGELFF
TGTGCCAGCAGAGCGAGAGTCGCGAACACCGGGGAGCTGTTTTTT
>NA|TRBV7-2|NA|TRBJ1-2
CASSAWAGHYTF
TGTGCCAGCAGCGCCTGGGCAGGCCACTACACCTTC
>few|TRBV3-1|NA|TRBJ2-1
CASSYPASEQFF
TGTGCCAGCAGCTACCCAGCCTCGGAGCAGTTCTTC
>NA|TRBV3-1|TRBD2|TRBJ2-4
CASSLRLAGVEEQYF
TGTGCCAGCAGCCTACGACTAGCGGGAGTTGAAGAGCAGTACTTC
>NA|TRBV24-1|TRBD2|TRBJ2-3
CATSDLETSGGQTQYF
TGTGCCACCAGTGATCTAGAGACTAGCGGGGGGCAGACGCAGTATTTT
>NA|TRBV29-1|NA|TRBJ2-5
CSVVVGAYNEQYF
TGCAGCGTTGTCGTCGGGGCGTACAATGAGCAGTACTTC
>NA|TRBV14|TRBD1|TRBJ2-7
CASSQWTGSSYEQYF
TGTGCCAGCAGCCAATGGACAGGGAGCTCCTACGAGCAGTACTTC
>few|TRBV12-3/TRBV12-4|NA|TRBJ2-4
CASSLDRTRNIQYF
TGTGCCAGCAGTTTAGATCGGACGAGGAACATTCAGTACTTC
>NA|TRBV20-1|TRBD2|TRBJ2-3
CSAWLAGGPGTQYF
TGCAGTGCTTGGCTAGCGGGAGGGCCGGGTACGCAGTATTTT
>NA|TRBV10-3|NA|TRBJ1-5
CAISERAGNQPQHF
TGTGCCATCAGTGAGAGGGCAGGAAATCAGCCCCAGCATTTT
>NA|TRBV20-1|NA|TRBJ2-7
CSAFNRRESYNEQYF
TGCAGTGCTTTCAATCGCAGGGAATCCTACAATGAGCAGTACTTC
>NA|TRBV20-1|TRBD2|TRBJ2-1
CSANLGLAGGPSSYNEQFF
TGCAGTGCTAACCTAGGACTAGCGGGAGGGCCGAGCTCCTACAATGAGCAGTTCTTC
>NA|TRBV6-6|NA|TRBJ2-5
CASSYLGPYQETQYF
TGTGCCAGCAGTTACTTGGGACCGTATCAAGAGACCCAGTACTTC
>few|TRBV3-1|NA|TRBJ1-2
CASSPRDTGVYGYTF
TGTGCCAGCAGCCCGCGGGACACCGGTGTTTATGGCTACACCTTC
>few|TRBV20-1|TRBD2|TRBJ2-7
CSARIAGKYEQYF
TGCAGTGCTAGGATAGCGGGCAAATACGAGCAGTACTTC
>NA|TRBV20-1|TRBD2|TRBJ2-7
CSARDVLAVSYNEQYF
TGCAGTGCTAGAGATGTACTAGCGGTGTCCTACAATGAGCAGTACTTC